These 9 T cell receptor beta chains came from one sample sequenced in a study of blood T cell repertoires in COVID-19. The protocol was immunoSEQ multiplex PCR, while the TCRdb copy is restricted to in-frame clones and leaves out a portion. The profile shows fewer than 250,000 clones, over 90% of them singletons. Sequencing was carried out using peripheral blood. The receptors derive from a young man with COVID-19, enrolled during active disease.

This clone was seen a handful of times. This chain uses TRBV9 with TRBJ2-2; D uncertain. The CDR3 has 12 residues. From germline, CDR1 is SGDLS and CDR2 YYNGEE. Trimming pared 3 bases from V and 8 bases from J, leaving 8 bases between. CDR3 region: CASSDRSGELFF. In nucleotides, the CDR3 is TGTGCCAGCAGCGACCGGAGTGGGGAGCTGTTTTTT.

The chain recombines TRBV11-2 with TRBJ1-1; TRBD1 matches at 8 bases. Germline V gene data show CDR1 as SGHAT and CDR2 as FQNNGV. The V and J ends lost 6 bases and 0 bases, in that order; junction bases with no gene match: 6. The CDR3 runs 15 residues. The CDR3 loop reads CASSPRTGMNTEAFF. The CDR3 coding sequence is TGTGCCAGCAGTCCTAGGACAGGGATGAACACTGAAGCTTTCTTT.

V gene TRBV29-1 combines with J gene TRBJ1-2, with 7 bases identical to TRBD1. After removal of 6 bases from V and 2 bases from J, the junction contained 9 bases not matched to a gene. This CDR3 spans 14 amino acids. Germline values: CDR1 SQVTM, CDR2 ANQGSEA. This CDR3 reads CSVNRGTSNYGYTF. In nucleotides, the CDR3 is TGCAGCGTGAACAGGGGAACATCCAACTATGGCTACACCTTC.

The V and J genes are TRBV5-1 and TRBJ1-1; the match to TRBD1 covers 9 bases. The ends lost 4 bases at V and 2 bases at J; junction bases unmatched: 3. The CDR3 sequence is 14 residues long. Germline CDR1 and CDR2: SGHRS and YFSETQ. The CDR3 is CASSEGQGNTEAFF. CDR3 sequence (DNA): TGCGCCAGCAGCGAGGGACAGGGAAACACTGAAGCTTTCTTT.

For the CDR3, the DNA is TGTGCCAGCAGCTTAGCTCCCGGGGAGCTGTTTTTT. This sequence encodes CASSLAPGELFF. The chain links TRBV13 to TRBJ2-2; D remains unclear. The CDR3 runs to 12 residues. Trimming cost V 1 base and J 6 bases, with 3 bases left between them. The germline V gene has CDR1 PRHDT and CDR2 FYEKMQ (reference sequence).

The chain is built from TRBV7-3 and TRBJ1-6, with a weak D call TRBD1 (5 bases). Looked up from germline, CDR1 is SGHTA and CDR2 is FQGTGA. Trimming stripped 5 bases from V and 6 bases from J, with 11 bases between. The CDR3 sequence is 14 residues long. The CDR3 sequence: CASSPGGINSPLHF. The CDR3 bases are TGTGCCAGCAGCCCCGGGGGGATTAATTCACCCCTCCACTTT. Drawing the rest from reference TRBV7-3 and TRBJ1-6, the complete variable domain is GAGVSQTPSNKVTEKGKYVELRCDPISGHTALYWYRQSLGQGPEFLIYFQGTGAADDSGLPNDRFFAVRPEGSVSTLKIQRTERGDSAVYLCASSPGGINSPLHFGNGTRLTVT.

The genes are TRBV21-1 and TRBJ1-5. TRBV21-1 is annotated as a pseudogene. The CDR3 covers 13 residues. Written as DNA, the CDR3 is TGTGCCAGCAGGCGGACTCGGAGGGGGCCCCAGCATTTT. This translates into CASRRTRRGPQHF.

This clone was recorded once. The CDR3 reads CASSLRTGDTEAFF. For the CDR3, the DNA is TGTGCCAGCAGTTTAAGAACAGGGGACACTGAAGCTTTCTTT. This chain uses TRBV6-5 with TRBJ1-1; 7 nucleotides match TRBD1. CDR1 MNHEY and CDR2 SVGAGI come from the germline V gene. V gave up 4 bases and J gave up 3 bases; unmatched junction bases: 5. The CDR3 has 14 amino acids.

The rearrangement uses TRBV6-4 and TRBJ1-1; 7 bases match TRBD1. V dropped 6 bases and J dropped 1; count of bases not matched to a gene: 2. Germline CDR1 MRHNA, CDR2 SNTAGT. The CDR3 length is 13 residues. The CDR3 spells CASRRTGNTEAFF. CDR3 DNA sequence: TGTGCCAGCAGGCGGACAGGGAACACTGAAGCTTTCTTT.